A selection of T cell receptor beta chains follows, all from one sample in a study of blood T cells in healthy people across ages. In TCRdb, the 5' RACE reads were re-called with MiXCR into one record per CDR3 protein. The sample yields about 1.6 million distinct CDR3 sequences, about 35% seen once. The specimen was blood. The receptor source for this set is a woman in her 30s in good health. CDR3s include the opening cysteine and the closing phenylalanine or tryptophan. The order of the fields is D gene, J gene, clone size, V gene, CDR3 protein, CDR3 DNA. D genes are given only for firm matches. Only some rows state a clone size, as once, few, many or a class for expanded clones.

TRBD1	TRBJ2-5	few	TRBV20-1	CSARAKGQGPFQTQYF	TGCAGTGCTAGAGCAAAGGGACAGGGTCCTTTTCAGACCCAGTACTTC
TRBD2	TRBJ2-1	.	TRBV5-1	CASCLRLAGANEQFF	TGCGCGAGCTGCCTGCGGCTAGCGGGAGCAAATGAGCAGTTCTTC
TRBD1	TRBJ1-2	few	TRBV28	CASSSLGQGSFDGYTF	TGTGCCAGCAGTTCCCTGGGACAGGGAAGTTTCGATGGCTACACCTTC
.	TRBJ2-7	many	TRBV4-1	CASSHSGGPYEQYF	TGCGCCAGCAGCCATAGCGGAGGACCCTACGAGCAGTACTTC
.	TRBJ2-4	few	TRBV5-1	CASSLGGTDLAKNIQYF	TGCGCCAGCAGCTTGGGCGGGACGGATCTAGCCAAAAACATTCAGTACTTC
TRBD2	TRBJ2-5	.	TRBV5-1	CASSGTSAPGETQYF	TGCGCCAGCAGCGGGACTAGCGCCCCCGGGGAGACCCAGTACTTC
.	TRBJ2-7	many	TRBV10-3	CAISETGTTGTYEQYF	TGTGCCATCAGTGAGACAGGGACCACGGGGACTTACGAGCAGTACTTC
TRBD1	TRBJ1-2	.	TRBV18	CASSSNGQGADGYTF	TGTGCCAGCTCATCCAATGGACAGGGTGCCGACGGCTACACCTTC
.	TRBJ2-1	.	TRBV27	CASSIIRDRSDYEQFF	TGTGCCAGCAGTATTATCCGGGACCGTAGTGACTATGAGCAGTTCTTC
TRBD1	TRBJ1-2	.	TRBV28	CASSGQGEWDGYTF	TGTGCCAGCAGCGGACAGGGGGAATGGGATGGCTACACCTTC
.	TRBJ2-7	.	TRBV7-9	CASSPAAGLSYEQYF	TGTGCCAGCAGCCCAGCGGCAGGACTCTCCTACGAGCAGTACTTC
TRBD2	TRBJ2-7	many	TRBV20-1	CSAPGLAGFSYEQYF	TGCAGTGCTCCCGGACTAGCGGGATTCTCCTACGAGCAGTACTTC
.	TRBJ1-1	many	TRBV5-1	CASSLGWTEAFF	TGCGCCAGCAGCTTGGGGTGGACTGAAGCTTTCTTT
.	TRBJ2-3	few	TRBV7-3	CASSWGGPGDTQYF	TGTGCCAGCAGCTGGGGGGGGCCCGGAGATACGCAGTATTTT
.	TRBJ1-5	.	TRBV9	CASSVDFSQPQHF	TGTGCCAGCAGCGTAGATTTCAGTCAGCCCCAGCATTTT
TRBD2	TRBJ2-7	.	TRBV5-1	CASSLATSGWAYEQYF	TGCGCCAGCAGCTTGGCCACTAGCGGTTGGGCCTACGAGCAGTACTTC
TRBD2	TRBJ2-3	.	TRBV20-1	CSARVLAVTDTQYF	TGCAGTGCTAGAGTTCTAGCGGTGACAGATACGCAGTATTTT
TRBD1	TRBJ2-7	.	TRBV25-1	CASSDTGAGLGQYF	TGTGCCAGCAGTGACACAGGGGCAGGTTTGGGGCAGTACTTC
.	TRBJ2-7	.	TRBV2	CASSGNPYEQYF	TGTGCCAGCAGTGGTAACCCCTACGAGCAGTACTTC
TRBD2	TRBJ2-1	.	TRBV5-6	CASSLTLGLAGNEQFF	TGTGCCAGCAGCTTGACGTTAGGACTAGCCGGCAATGAGCAGTTCTTC
.	TRBJ1-2	.	TRBV15	CATSRGGAYGYTF	TGTGCCACCAGCAGAGGGGGGGCCTATGGCTACACCTTC
.	TRBJ1-3	.	TRBV6-5	CASAPWGPWSENTIYF	TGTGCCAGCGCCCCTTGGGGTCCATGGTCCGAAAACACCATATATTTT
.	TRBJ1-5	few	TRBV27	CAAGRAGQPQHF	TGTGCCGCAGGCAGGGCGGGTCAGCCCCAGCATTTT
.	TRBJ1-2	.	TRBV29-1	CSVENPSSRDYGYTF	TGCAGCGTTGAAAACCCCAGCTCCCGGGACTATGGCTACACCTTC
TRBD2	TRBJ2-7	.	TRBV5-1	CASSLLASGPSYEQYF	TGCGCCAGCAGCTTGTTAGCTAGCGGGCCTAGCTACGAGCAGTACTTC
TRBD2	TRBJ2-3	.	TRBV6-1	CASSRTSGVSDTQYF	TGTGCCAGCAGCAGGACTAGCGGGGTATCTGATACGCAGTATTTT
.	TRBJ1-2	.	TRBV6-2/TRBV6-3	CASSSRRDRIYGYTF	TGTGCCAGCAGTAGCCGGCGAGACAGAATCTATGGCTACACCTTC
TRBD1	TRBJ1-1	.	TRBV27	CASSFEGGRTGPPTEAFF	TGTGCCAGCAGTTTCGAGGGGGGACGGACAGGGCCACCCACTGAAGCTTTCTTT
TRBD1	TRBJ2-1	.	TRBV4-1	CASSLFPGTGGVNEQFF	TGCGCCAGCAGCCTTTTCCCCGGGACAGGGGGCGTCAATGAGCAGTTCTTC